The rows below give T cell receptor beta chains drawn from one sample of a study of CD8 T cells in Susac syndrome. In TCRdb, the immunoSEQ multiplex PCR reads were re-called with MiXCR into one record per CDR3 protein. The data contain 400,000 or so distinct CDR3 sequences, more than 80% of them seen just once; the ten biggest clones take up approximately 0.12%. The sample consisted of CD8+ T cells from PBMCs. Source of these receptors: a human donor with multiple sclerosis. The CDR3 runs from the conserved cysteine through the conserved F or W. The D gene is left open where the match is weak. For some rows the clone size is stated as once, few or many, or as a class when expanded; others skip it.

-	15	TRBV19	TRBJ1-5	-	CASSIDRGMRQPQHF	TGTGCCAGTAGTATAGACAGGGGAATGCGTCAGCCCCAGCATTTT
-	18	TRBV4-1	TRBJ2-2	-	CASSQGEIQGPETMELFF	TGCGCCAGCAGCCAGGGAGAAATACAGGGCCCCGAAACGATGGAGCTGTTTTTT
-	15	TRBV4-1	TRBJ1-2	-	CASSQEGLYFYGYTF	TGCGCCAGCAGCCAAGAGGGGTTGTATTTCTATGGCTACACCTTC
-	15	TRBV5-1	TRBJ2-1	-	CASSLAALGGVVQFF	TGCGCCAGCAGCTTGGCCGCACTAGGTGGAGTTGTGCAGTTCTTC
TRBD1	15	TRBV6-6	TRBJ1-1	-	CASSYSKGANTEAFF	TGTGCCAGCAGTTACTCGAAGGGGGCGAACACTGAAGCTTTCTTT
-	15	TRBV6-1	TRBJ1-2	few	CASSLVPQGYAGYTF	TGTGCCAGCAGCTTAGTGCCCCAGGGCTATGCGGGCTACACCTTC
TRBD1	16	TRBV4-1	TRBJ1-5	-	CASTQTGQGDDQPQHF	TGCGCCAGCACCCAGACGGGACAGGGGGATGATCAGCCCCAGCATTTT
-	13	TRBV12-3/TRBV12-4	TRBJ1-3	-	CASSGSSGNTIYF	TGTGCCAGCTCAGGGAGCTCTGGAAACACCATATATTTT
TRBD2	18	TRBV4-2	TRBJ2-2	-	CASSQDYRGGAGTGELFF	TGTGCCAGCAGCCAAGATTATCGGGGGGGAGCGGGTACCGGGGAGCTGTTTTTT
-	15	TRBV9	TRBJ1-4	once	CASSQTGGTNEKLFF	TGTGCCAGCAGCCAAACGGGGGGGACTAATGAAAAACTGTTTTTT
TRBD2	15	TRBV2	TRBJ2-3	-	CASMRTGGPTDTQYF	TGTGCCAGCATGAGAACGGGAGGGCCGACAGATACGCAGTATTTT
-	11	TRBV29-1	TRBJ2-1	-	CSVLRYNEQFF	TGCAGCGTTCTCCGATACAATGAGCAGTTCTTC
TRBD2	16	TRBV2	TRBJ2-1	-	CASRSSSGQSYNEQFF	TGTGCCAGCAGGTCCTCTAGCGGACAATCCTACAATGAGCAGTTCTTC
-	17	TRBV6-5	TRBJ1-5	-	CASSYDPAGFSNQPQHF	TGTGCCAGCAGTTACGATCCGGCAGGCTTTAGCAATCAGCCCCAGCATTTT
-	13	TRBV12-5	TRBJ1-1	-	CASGNTENTEAFF	TGTGCTAGTGGTAATACAGAGAACACTGAAGCTTTCTTT
-	12	TRBV16	TRBJ2-3	-	CASSQLRNTQYF	TGTGCCAGCAGCCAACTGAGGAATACGCAGTATTTT
-	14	TRBV5-1	TRBJ2-3	-	CASSAGQGTDTQYF	TGCGCCAGCAGCGCTGGACAAGGCACAGATACGCAGTATTTT
TRBD2	19	TRBV7-8	TRBJ2-1	-	CASSFSRVGERESYNEQFF	TGTGCCAGCAGCTTCTCTCGGGTTGGCGAGCGGGAGTCCTACAATGAGCAGTTCTTC
TRBD2	18	TRBV5-1	TRBJ2-7	-	CASSLLTSGVSYDDEQYF	TGCGCCAGCAGCTTACTAACTAGCGGTGTATCCTACGATGACGAGCAGTACTTC
-	14	TRBV30	TRBJ1-1	-	CAWRSGPSNTEAFF	TGTGCCTGGAGATCGGGACCTTCGAACACTGAAGCTTTCTTT
TRBD2	20	TRBV2	TRBJ2-1	-	CASSGTSGTEGLADYNEQFF	TGTGCCAGCAGTGGGACGAGCGGGACCGAGGGACTAGCGGACTACAATGAGCAGTTCTTC
-	13	TRBV19	TRBJ2-5	-	CASSIWLRETQYF	TGTGCCAGTAGTATCTGGCTTCGGGAGACCCAGTACTTC
TRBD1	13	TRBV29-1	TRBJ1-2	-	CSVGLDRVDGYTF	TGCAGCGTTGGACTTGACAGGGTAGATGGCTACACCTTC
-	15	TRBV20-1	TRBJ1-2	once	CSAGRALETDYGYTF	TGCAGTGCTGGGAGGGCCCTAGAAACAGACTATGGCTACACCTTC
TRBD2	19	TRBV6-4	TRBJ2-7	-	CATSSVRASGGNDSYEQYF	TGTGCTACCTCCTCCGTAAGGGCTAGCGGGGGGAACGATTCCTACGAGCAGTACTTC
-	12	TRBV30	TRBJ2-7	-	CAWSVTGDEQYF	TGTGCCTGGAGTGTCACGGGGGATGAGCAGTACTTC
-	17	TRBV3-1	TRBJ2-1	-	CASSQEVLMGAFNEQFF	TGTGCCAGCAGCCAAGAGGTGTTGATGGGGGCGTTTAATGAGCAGTTCTTC
-	15	TRBV27	TRBJ1-1	-	CASSTHGLMNTEAFF	TGTGCCAGCAGTACTCACGGCCTCATGAACACTGAAGCTTTCTTT
-	11	TRBV29-1	TRBJ2-7	-	CSVLASYEQYF	TGCAGCGTTCTAGCCTCCTACGAGCAGTACTTC
-	15	TRBV6-4	TRBJ2-3	once	CASSHGTVPTDTQYF	TGTGCCAGCAGCCACGGGACTGTGCCCACAGATACGCAGTATTTT
TRBD2	14	TRBV20-1	TRBJ2-1	-	CSARDETSFNEQFF	TGCAGTGCTAGAGATGAGACTAGCTTCAATGAGCAGTTCTTC
TRBD1	15	TRBV30	TRBJ2-1	-	CAWSSTRGMYNEQFF	TGTGCCTGGAGTTCGACCAGGGGGATGTACAATGAGCAGTTCTTC
-	12	TRBV14	TRBJ1-6	-	CASSQEASPLHF	TGTGCCAGCAGCCAAGAGGCTTCACCCCTCCACTTT
-	15	TRBV7-3	TRBJ2-7	-	CASSLKVDGAYEQYF	TGTGCCAGCAGCTTAAAGGTGGACGGAGCCTACGAGCAGTACTTC
TRBD1	16	TRBV20-1	TRBJ2-2	-	CSARVPGGSVTGELFF	TGCAGTGCTAGAGTCCCAGGGGGCAGCGTCACCGGGGAGCTGTTTTTT
-	11	TRBV2	TRBJ2-3	-	CASLGSDTQYF	TGTGCCAGCCTAGGGTCAGATACGCAGTATTTT
TRBD1	15	TRBV4-1	TRBJ1-5	-	CASSQDDRDSLLQHF	TGCGCCAGCAGCCAAGACGATAGGGACAGCCTATTACAGCATTTT
-	14	TRBV12-3/TRBV12-4	TRBJ2-1	-	CASSRPGAYNEQFF	TGTGCCAGCAGCCGGCCCGGGGCCTACAATGAGCAGTTCTTC
TRBD2	18	TRBV19	TRBJ2-2	-	CASSRGLAGGPNTGELFF	TGTGCCAGTAGTAGGGGACTAGCGGGAGGACCGAACACCGGGGAGCTGTTTTTT
-	15	TRBV27	TRBJ2-1	-	CASSSPDGEYNEQFF	TGTGCCAGCAGTTCCCCGGACGGAGAGTACAATGAGCAGTTCTTC
TRBD2	15	TRBV12-3/TRBV12-4	TRBJ2-7	-	CANSLLAGDTYEQYF	TGTGCCAACAGCCTACTAGCGGGGGATACTTACGAGCAGTACTTC
-	11	TRBV6-4	TRBJ2-3	-	CASREGLTQYF	TGTGCCAGCAGAGAGGGGCTTACGCAGTATTTT
TRBD2	22	TRBV6-2/TRBV6-3	TRBJ2-1	-	CASSYAWMSLAGVEDSYNEQFF	TGTGCCAGCAGTTACGCATGGATGTCACTAGCGGGAGTCGAGGACTCCTACAATGAGCAGTTCTTC
-	16	TRBV27	TRBJ2-7	-	CASSLLFSGRDHEQYF	TGTGCCAGCAGTTTATTATTTAGCGGCAGGGACCACGAGCAGTACTTC
-	12	TRBV27	TRBJ2-7	-	CASRPQGYEQYF	TGTGCCAGCCGACCTCAGGGCTACGAGCAGTACTTC
TRBD1	14	TRBV6-5	TRBJ1-2	-	CASKGPGGMYGYTF	TGTGCCAGCAAGGGGCCAGGGGGCATGTATGGCTACACCTTC
-	15	TRBV11-2	TRBJ1-2	once	CASSHHAWGDYGYTF	TGTGCCAGCAGCCACCACGCGTGGGGGGACTATGGCTACACCTTC
TRBD1	14	TRBV19	TRBJ2-7	-	CASSTGTGVPEQYF	TGTGCCAGTAGTACCGGGACAGGTGTTCCCGAGCAGTACTTC
TRBD1	15	TRBV3-1	TRBJ2-7	-	CASTRKQGIGFEQYF	TGTGCCAGCACCCGGAAACAGGGGATCGGGTTCGAGCAGTACTTC
-	15	TRBV6-5	TRBJ1-4	-	CASSRGEAPNEKLFF	TGTGCCAGCAGTCGAGGCGAGGCTCCTAATGAAAAACTGTTTTTT
-	17	TRBV4-2	TRBJ2-7	-	CASSQESIRVWAYEQYF	TGTGCCAGCAGCCAAGAATCAATCCGGGTGTGGGCCTACGAGCAGTACTTC
-	16	TRBV4-1	TRBJ1-2	-	CASSQVPQGSGYGYTF	TGCGCCAGCAGCCAAGTCCCACAGGGAAGTGGCTATGGCTACACCTTC
-	15	TRBV12-5	TRBJ1-5	-	CASALGVGDYQPQHF	TGTGCTAGTGCCCTGGGGGTGGGGGACTATCAGCCCCAGCATTTT
-	11	TRBV11-2	TRBJ2-3	few	CASSDGPLKYF	TGTGCCAGCAGCGACGGCCCCCTGAAGTATTTT